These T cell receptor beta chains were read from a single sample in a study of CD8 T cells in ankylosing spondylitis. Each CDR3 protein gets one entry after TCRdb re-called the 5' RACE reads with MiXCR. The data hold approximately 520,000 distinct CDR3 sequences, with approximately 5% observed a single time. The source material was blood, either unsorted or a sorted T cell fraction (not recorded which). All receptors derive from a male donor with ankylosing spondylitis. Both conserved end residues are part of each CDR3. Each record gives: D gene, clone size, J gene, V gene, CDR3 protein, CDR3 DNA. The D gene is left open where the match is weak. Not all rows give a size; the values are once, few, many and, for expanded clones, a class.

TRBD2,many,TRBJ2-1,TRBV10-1,CASRTSGNNNEQFF,TGCGCCAGCAGGACTAGCGGGAATAACAATGAGCAGTTCTTC
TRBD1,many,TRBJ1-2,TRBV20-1,CSAWGTGGEDYTF,TGCAGTGCTTGGGGGACAGGGGGCGAGGACTACACCTTC
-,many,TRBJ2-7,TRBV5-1,CASRLGGEGYEQYF,TGCGCCAGCAGATTGGGGGGTGAAGGCTACGAGCAGTACTTC
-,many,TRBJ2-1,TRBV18,CASSPRGLPYNEQFF,TGTGCCAGCTCACCACGGGGGCTACCCTACAATGAGCAGTTCTTC
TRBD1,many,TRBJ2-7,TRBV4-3,CASSQLRDRGEQYF,TGCGCCAGCAGCCAACTCCGGGACAGGGGCGAGCAGTACTTC
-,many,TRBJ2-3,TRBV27,CASIRKGNIEDTQYF,TGTGCCAGCATCCGAAAGGGGAATATTGAAGATACGCAGTATTTT
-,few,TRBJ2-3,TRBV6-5,CASSYSGRDPTDTQYF,TGTGCCAGCAGTTACTCCGGCAGGGACCCCACAGATACGCAGTATTTT
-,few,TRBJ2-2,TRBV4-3,CASSQAYRNTGELFF,TGCGCCAGCAGCCAAGCTTACAGAAACACCGGGGAGCTGTTTTTT
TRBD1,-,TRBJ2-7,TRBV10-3,CAIGTVSYEQYF,TGTGCCATCGGGACAGTTTCCTACGAGCAGTACTTC
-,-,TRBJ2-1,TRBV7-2,CASSFDFSSYNEQFF,TGTGCCAGCAGCTTTGATTTCAGCTCCTACAATGAGCAGTTCTTC
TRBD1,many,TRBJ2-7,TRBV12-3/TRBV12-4,CASTFSGGEQYF,TGTGCCAGCACCTTCTCAGGGGGAGAGCAGTACTTC
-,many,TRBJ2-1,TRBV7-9,CASSPPGITYNEQFF,TGTGCCAGCAGCCCTCCGGGGATCACCTACAATGAGCAGTTCTTC
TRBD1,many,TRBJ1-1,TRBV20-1,CSARDLRGRDSGYTEAFF,TGCAGTGCTAGAGATCTGAGGGGGCGGGACTCCGGGTACACTGAAGCTTTCTTT
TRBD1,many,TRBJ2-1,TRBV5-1,CASSNRGLRGNEQFF,TGCGCCAGCAGTAACAGGGGGCTTAGGGGGAATGAGCAGTTCTTC
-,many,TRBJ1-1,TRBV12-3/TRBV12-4,CASSLVGPEAFF,TGTGCCAGCAGTTTAGTAGGGCCTGAAGCTTTCTTT
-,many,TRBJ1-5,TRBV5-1,CASSIGPPNQPQHF,TGCGCCAGCAGCATCGGACCTCCCAATCAGCCCCAGCATTTT
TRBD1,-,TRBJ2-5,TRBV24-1,CATSDPGTGNGETQYF,TGTGCCACCAGTGATCCCGGGACAGGGAACGGAGAGACCCAGTACTTC
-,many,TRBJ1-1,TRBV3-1,CASSQEWARTVNTEAFF,TGTGCCAGCAGCCAAGAGTGGGCTAGGACGGTGAACACTGAAGCTTTCTTT
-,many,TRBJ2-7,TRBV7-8,CASSPRTFPYEQYF,TGTGCCAGCAGCCCGCGGACTTTCCCCTACGAGCAGTACTTC
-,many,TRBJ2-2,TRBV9,CASSVGRGVSSLRELFF,TGTGCCAGCAGCGTAGGGAGGGGGGTTTCATCGCTGCGGGAGCTGTTTTTT
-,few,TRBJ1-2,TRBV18,CASSPRGEGYGYTF,TGTGCCAGCTCACCACGAGGTGAAGGCTATGGCTACACCTTC
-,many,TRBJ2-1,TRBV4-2,CASSQLTGISYNEQFF,TGTGCCAGCAGCCAATTAACAGGGATATCCTACAATGAGCAGTTCTTC
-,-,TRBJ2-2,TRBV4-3,CASSQGEGGNTGELFF,TGCGCCAGCAGCCAAGGAGAAGGGGGTAACACCGGGGAGCTGTTTTTT
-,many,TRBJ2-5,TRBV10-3,CAIRPRNQETQYF,TGTGCCATCAGGCCTAGGAATCAAGAGACCCAGTACTTC
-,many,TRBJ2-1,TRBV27,CASRGDGDNEQFF,TGTGCCAGCAGGGGGGATGGAGACAATGAGCAGTTCTTC
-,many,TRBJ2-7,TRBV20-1,CSASTGTLYEQYF,TGCAGTGCTAGTACAGGAACCCTCTACGAGCAGTACTTC
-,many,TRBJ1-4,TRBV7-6,CASSPSPVNNEKLFF,TGTGCCAGCAGCCCATCGCCGGTTAATAATGAAAAACTGTTTTTT
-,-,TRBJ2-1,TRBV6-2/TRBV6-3,CASTRAGYNEQFF,TGTGCCAGCACGCGAGCGGGTTACAATGAGCAGTTCTTC
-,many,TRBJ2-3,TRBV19,CASSGSASLSTDTQYF,TGTGCCAGTAGTGGAAGTGCTAGCCTAAGCACAGATACGCAGTATTTT
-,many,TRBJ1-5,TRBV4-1,CASSQSPPGVLNQPQHF,TGCGCCAGCAGCCAATCCCCTCCGGGGGTCCTAAATCAGCCCCAGCATTTT
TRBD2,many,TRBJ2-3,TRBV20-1,CSARTSGLADTQYF,TGCAGTGCTCGGACTAGCGGGTTGGCAGATACGCAGTATTTT
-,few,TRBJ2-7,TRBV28,CASRFNYEQYF,TGTGCCAGCAGATTCAACTACGAGCAGTACTTC
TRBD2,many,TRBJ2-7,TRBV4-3,CASSHLAGGSYEQYF,TGCGCCAGCAGCCACTTAGCGGGAGGGTCTTACGAGCAGTACTTC
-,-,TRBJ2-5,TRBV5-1,CASSSQGSLFQETQYF,TGCGCCAGCAGTTCCCAGGGGAGCCTTTTTCAAGAGACCCAGTACTTC
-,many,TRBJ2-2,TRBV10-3,CAISDGRVSDTGELFF,TGTGCCATCAGTGATGGACGCGTTAGCGACACCGGGGAGCTGTTTTTT
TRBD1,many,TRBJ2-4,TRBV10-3,CAIRGDSKNIQYF,TGTGCCATCAGGGGGGACAGTAAAAACATTCAGTACTTC
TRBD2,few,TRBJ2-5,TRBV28,CASSLLGTSGQTQYF,TGTGCCAGCAGCCTCCTCGGGACTAGCGGACAGACCCAGTACTTC
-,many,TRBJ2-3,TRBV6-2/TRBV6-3,CASRRTMADTQYF,TGTGCCAGCCGGAGGACAATGGCAGATACGCAGTATTTT
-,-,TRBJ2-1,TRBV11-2,CASSLYSGGRLNSYNEQFF,TGTGCCAGCAGCTTATATTCGGGGGGCCGACTAAACTCCTACAATGAGCAGTTCTTC
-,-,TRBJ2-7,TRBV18,CASSSIGQTQVSYEQYF,TGTGCCAGCTCATCCATAGGACAGACACAGGTCTCCTACGAGCAGTACTTC
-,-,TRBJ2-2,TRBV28,CASSFWRVGTGELFF,TGTGCCAGCAGTTTTTGGAGGGTGGGGACCGGGGAGCTGTTTTTT
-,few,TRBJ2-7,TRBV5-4,CASSLEGRDSYEQYF,TGTGCCAGCAGCTTGGAAGGCAGGGACTCCTACGAGCAGTACTTC
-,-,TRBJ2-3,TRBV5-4,CASSRDRGDTQYF,TGTGCCAGCAGTCGGGATCGCGGAGATACGCAGTATTTT
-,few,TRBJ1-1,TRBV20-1,CSARPGGGRTEAFF,TGCAGTGCTAGGCCAGGTGGGGGGCGGACTGAAGCTTTCTTT
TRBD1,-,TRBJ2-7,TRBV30,CAWTLSILYRDRVPYEQYF,TGTGCCTGGACTCTCTCAATCTTATACCGGGACAGGGTCCCCTACGAGCAGTACTTC
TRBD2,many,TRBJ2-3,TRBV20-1,CSALGGGDTQYF,TGCAGTGCCCTGGGGGGGGGAGATACGCAGTATTTT